These 27 T cell receptor beta chains came from one sample sequenced in a study of blood T cells in healthy people across ages. Together with a sample-barcoded 5' primer, a J-beta primer mix was included in a second PCR lasting roughly 6 to 12 cycles. TCRdb used MiXCR to reprocess the 5' RACE reads, holding one entry per CDR3 protein. The sample lists 650,000 to 1,000,000 distinct CDR3 sequences; about 34% were seen once. Material for sequencing was blood. These receptors all come from a man aged 18 to 29 in good health.

This sequence joins TRBV12-3 or TRBV12-4 and TRBJ1-6, with a weak D call TRBD1 (5 bases). Between the trimmed V and J ends, which lost 4 bases and 14 bases, there was a span of 9 bases. The CDR3 totals 11 residues. The DNA for the CDR3 is TGTGCCAGCAGTTCGACAGATTCCCTCCACTTT. Its protein is CASSSTDSLHF.

This clonotype was seen ten or more times. The V gene is TRBV7-2, the J gene TRBJ2-7; 10 bases match TRBD1. Germline V lookup: CDR1 SGHTA, CDR2 FQGNSA. The CDR3 contains 16 residues. V trimming: 3 bases; J trimming: 5 bases; junction bases outside the gene matches: 10. In DNA form, the CDR3 reads TGTGCCAGCAGCTTTGTTGCCCCGGGACAGGGGAACGAGCAGTACTTC. Translated, it gives CASSFVAPGQGNEQYF. Complete variable domain (other parts from reference TRBV7-2 and TRBJ2-7): GAGVSQSPSNKVTEKGKDVELRCDPISGHTALYWYRQSLGQGLEFLIYFQGNSAPDKSGLPSDRFSAERTGGSVSTLTIQRTQQEDSAVYLCASSFVAPGQGNEQYFGPGTRLTVT.

In this sample, this clonotype turned up many times. The chain couples TRBV7-2 to TRBJ2-5; D remains unclear. Germline V gene sequence: CDR1 SGHTA, CDR2 FQGNSA. V gave up 1 base and J gave up 2 bases, with 8 bases separating them. CDR3 length: 14 amino acids. Here the CDR3 DNA reads TGTGCCAGCAGCTTAGAGGGTGGACAAGAGACCCAGTACTTC. Translation gives CASSLEGGQETQYF.

The chain combines TRBV10-3 with TRBJ2-2; 8 positions match TRBD1. The CDR3 consists of 16 residues. The trim removed 6 bases at V and 7 bases at J, leaving 13 bases unmatched. The germline V gene has CDR1 ENHRY and CDR2 SYGVKD. Written as DNA, the CDR3 is TGTGCCATCAGCACCTCCGGGACAGGTGCTGGCGGGGAGCTGTTTTTT. This encodes CAISTSGTGAGGELFF.

This clonotype was counted between two and nine times. This rearrangement joins TRBV7-2 to TRBJ2-3; TRBD2 matches 7 bases. CDR1 and CDR2 (germline): SGHTA, FQGNSA. V was clipped by 5 bases and J by 8 bases; unmatched bases: 10. The CDR3 extends over 14 amino acids. Here the CDR3 reads CASSRVRGGSTQYF. DNA of the CDR3: TGTGCCAGCAGCCGGGTTCGCGGGGGTAGTACGCAGTATTTT.

The rearrangement joins TRBV29-1 to TRBJ1-1; D is ambiguous. V lost 1 base and J lost 3, with 3 bases in between. Germline V gene lookup returns CDR1 SQVTM and CDR2 ANQGSEA. The CDR3 sequence is 11 residues long. CDR3 amino acids: CSVEGYTEAFF. The CDR3 DNA sequence: TGCAGCGTTGAAGGTTACACTGAAGCTTTCTTT.

Remarks on this clonotype: A read error is possible here, since a much larger clone lies one base away. V usage is TRBV25-1 and J usage is TRBJ2-3, with TRBD2 as a possible D gene (6 bases). CDR1 MGHDK and CDR2 SYGVNS come from the germline V gene. This CDR3 comprises 16 residues. CDR3 DNA: TGTGCCAGCAGTGAATGGACTACCTCTAGCACAGATACGCGGTATTTT. Translated: CASSEWTTSSTDTRYF.

Points on this clonotype: Possible read error: a much larger clone is one base away. The chain carries TRBV19 and TRBJ2-1; TRBD2 aligns across 8 bases. The J call may be in error: the DNA end matches TRBJ2-7 better. CDR1 and CDR2 from the germline V gene are LNHDA and SQIVND (reference sequence). The CDR3 covers 15 residues. CDR3 amino acids: CASRLTSGSYNEQYF. CDR3 bases: TGTGCCAGTAGGTTAACTAGCGGATCCTACAATGAGCAGTACTTC.

This clonotype was detected a few times. This may be a read error, as it is one base from a much larger clone. The rearrangement joins TRBV20-1 to TRBJ1-2; D is unresolved. The CDR3 has 14 residues. The germline CDR1 and CDR2 sequences are DFQATT and SNEGSKA (reference sequence). V lost 4 bases and J 6 bases, leaving 18 bases between the germline ends. The CDR3 protein is CSAKTGGGYDGYTF. For the CDR3, the DNA is TGCAGTGCTAAAACCGGCGGAGGCTATGATGGCTACACCTTC.

The chain has TRBV4-1 and TRBJ2-3, with a possible D match to TRBD1 (6 bases). The CDR3 is 15 residues long. V was shortened by 6 bases and J by 0 bases, with 13 bases between the two germline ends. Germline V gene lookup returns CDR1 MGHRA and CDR2 YSYEKL. CDR3 sequence (DNA): TGCGCCAGCAGAAACAGGGAACGGAGCACAGATACGCAGTATTTT. Translation: CASRNRERSTDTQYF.

This clonotype was picked up many times. This chain joins TRBV7-2 and TRBJ2-5; 8 bases align to TRBD1. Germline-derived CDR1 and CDR2 are SGHTA and FQGNSA. The CDR3 sequence is 13 residues long. With 5 bases clipped from V and 2 bases from J, the junction kept 1 base outside the gene matches. The CDR3 DNA follows: TGTGCCAGCAGCAGGGACAGGCAAGAGACCCAGTACTTC. Its protein product is CASSRDRQETQYF.

The CDR3 nucleotides read TGTGCCACCACTAAGACCTACGAGCAGTACTTC. Amino acids: CATTKTYEQYF. The V call is TRBV28, the J call TRBJ2-5; D ambiguous. The assigned J gene may be wrong: the sequence end matches TRBJ2-7 better. The CDR3 spans 11 residues. Germline assignment: CDR1 MDHEN and CDR2 SYDVKM.

Ten or more counts support this clonotype. An end of the junction differs from the germline gene, which may be a read error. The rearrangement uses TRBV7-9 and TRBJ2-5, with a tentative D call TRBD2 (5 bases). The CDR3 covers 12 residues. The germline CDR1 and CDR2 sequences are SEHNR and FQNEAQ (reference sequence). In nucleotides, the CDR3 is TGCGCCAGCAGCTTTGAGGGTGAGACCCAGTACTTC. Protein sequence: CASSFEGETQYF.

The chain uses TRBV4-3 and TRBJ1-1; no clear D gene. The CDR3 has 14 amino acids. Germline CDR1 is LGHNA and CDR2 is YSLEER. V lost 0 bases and J lost 1, with 6 bases in between. This chain's CDR3 is CASSQDDGNTEAFF. DNA of the CDR3: TGCGCCAGCAGCCAAGACGATGGGAACACTGAAGCTTTCTTT.

The chain carries TRBV20-1 and TRBJ2-7, with D possibly matching TRBD2 (7 bases). The V gene lost 2 bases and the J gene lost 4 bases, with 12 bases spanning the gap. The CDR3 is 13 amino acids. Germline V CDR1 and CDR2: DFQATT, SNEGSKA (reference sequence). Here the CDR3 reads CSARLRGGYEQYF. The CDR3 nucleotides read TGCAGTGCTAGACTTAGGGGGGGGTACGAGCAGTACTTC.

The chain combines TRBV7-9 with TRBJ2-1; TRBD2 matches at 8 bases. The V gene end was trimmed by 5 bases and the J gene end by 3 bases; junction bases not matched to a gene: 6. Germline V gene data show CDR1 as SEHNR and CDR2 as FQNEAQ (reference sequence). The CDR3 has 15 amino acids. The CDR3 DNA reads as TGTGCCAGCAGCACCCCGGGGGGGAACTACAATGAGCAGTTCTTC. Translated, it gives CASSTPGGNYNEQFF.

Turning to this clonotype: A much larger clone sits a single nucleotide away, making a read error possible. This chain uses TRBV27 with TRBJ2-4; 7 bases match TRBD1. V was pared by 7 bases and J by 0 bases, with 0 bases of the junction left unmatched. This CDR3 is built from 13 residues. The germline V gene encodes CDR1 MNHEY and CDR2 SMNVEV (reference sequence). The CDR3 spells CASKGAAKNIQYF. CDR3 nucleotides: TGTGCCAGCAAGGGGGCAGCCAAAAACATTCAGTACTTC.

The J gene is TRBJ2-5, the V gene TRBV7-7, with 12 bases identical to TRBD2. Losses at the gene ends were 5 bases for V and 11 bases for J; bases not matched to a gene: 15. The germline CDR1 and CDR2 sequences are SSHAT and FNYEAQ (reference sequence). CDR3 length: 16 amino acids. The CDR3 coding sequence is TGTGCCAGCAGCCAGAGGACTAGCGGGGAGGGTAATGAGCAGTACTTC. It encodes CASSQRTSGEGNEQYF. The full variable domain, its missing parts supplied by reference TRBV7-7 and TRBJ2-5, is GAGVSQSPRYKVTKRGQDVTLRCDPISSHATLYWYQQALGQGPEFLTYFNYEAQPDKSGLPSDRFSAERPEGSISTLTIQRTEQRDSAMYRCASSQRTSGEGNEQYFGPGTRLLVL.

Of note for this clonotype: A much bigger clone sits one base away, suggesting this may be a read error. The chain couples TRBV12-3 or TRBV12-4 to TRBJ2-3, with D possibly matching TRBD2 (6 bases). There are 14 residues in the CDR3. V gave up 7 bases and J gave up 3 bases, with 14 bases separating them. The CDR3 DNA reads TGTGCCAGCAACGGGGGACCTCATACAGATACGCAGTATTTT. It encodes CASNGGPHTDTQYF.

This clonotype came up a few times. The rearrangement links TRBV5-1 to TRBJ1-1; 10 nucleotides line up with TRBD1. Germline V gene sequence: CDR1 SGHRS, CDR2 YFSETQ. V shed 4 bases, J shed 8 bases, and the junction held 5 bases outside the gene matches. The CDR3 length is 13 residues. CDR3 coding DNA: TGCGCCAGCAGCGTCGGGACAGGGGCAGAAGCTTTCTTT. Its translation: CASSVGTGAEAFF.

V is TRBV4-1 and J is TRBJ2-1; TRBD2 aligns across 7 bases. Germline assignment: CDR1 MGHRA and CDR2 YSYEKL. The CDR3 is made up of 16 amino acids. V lost 0 bases to trimming and J lost 11 bases; unmatched junction nucleotides: 13. The chain's CDR3 is CASSQDYLAVASKQFF. In nucleotides, the CDR3 is TGCGCCAGCAGCCAAGATTATCTAGCGGTTGCAAGTAAGCAGTTCTTC.

This clonotype was observed a handful of times. The DNA of the CDR3 is TGTGCCAGCAGCCAAGATAGATCCGAGACCCAGTACTTC. Translating gives CASSQDRSETQYF. The V and J genes are TRBV14 and TRBJ2-5; D is unresolved. V was clipped by 0 bases and J by 5 bases, with 7 bases between them. Germline CDR1 reads SGHDN; CDR2 reads FVKESK. This CDR3 is 13 amino acids long.

This clonotype was seen a handful of times. J is TRBJ1-1 and V is TRBV7-9; 8 nucleotides align to TRBD1. The CDR3 sequence is 15 residues long. J gave up 7 bases and V 5 bases, and 12 bases lay outside the gene matches. Germline CDR1 reads SEHNR; CDR2 reads FQNEAQ (reference sequence). CDR3 loop: CASSNPLTGEGEAFF. The CDR3 region has the DNA TGTGCCAGCAGCAACCCATTGACAGGGGAAGGTGAAGCTTTCTTT.

This clonotype was observed a few times. V gene TRBV15 combines with J gene TRBJ1-5; D gene uncertain. Per germline, CDR1 LNHNV and CDR2 YYDKDF (reference sequence). Trimming shortened V by 1 base and J by 5 bases, and 15 bases separated the two germline ends. This CDR3 is 16 amino acids long. The CDR3: CATSRGAVGEDQPQHF. The CDR3 region has the DNA TGTGCCACCAGCAGAGGGGCAGTGGGTGAAGATCAGCCCCAGCATTTT.

The rearrangement joins TRBV20-1 to TRBJ1-2; TRBD1 is a possible D gene (5 bases). Germline-derived CDR1 and CDR2 are DFQATT and SNEGSKA (reference sequence). V was pared by 1 base and J by 0 bases, with 9 bases between. The CDR3 is 14 residues long. CDR3 loop: CSARAGVSNYGYTF. For the CDR3, the DNA is TGCAGTGCTAGAGCGGGGGTTTCTAACTATGGCTACACCTTC.

This clonotype has ten or more counts. This chain links TRBV12-3 or TRBV12-4 with TRBJ2-5; no definite D call. The V gene lost 5 bases and the J gene lost 4 bases, with 20 bases spanning the gap. The CDR3 covers 16 residues. The CDR3 region is CASSPVLTKATETQYF. The CDR3, as DNA: TGTGCCAGCAGTCCCGTCCTCACGAAAGCCACAGAGACCCAGTACTTC.

J is TRBJ2-3 and V is TRBV7-2; D tentatively fits TRBD1 or TRBD2 (6 bases each). V lost 5 bases and J lost 8, with 20 bases in between. Germline loops: CDR1 SGHTA, CDR2 FQGNSA. The CDR3 has 15 residues. The CDR3 DNA reads TGTGCCAGCAGCCCGACTAGTAGGCTGGGGGCTACGCAGTATTTT. This gives the protein CASSPTSRLGATQYF.